The clone carrying this T cell receptor beta chain was counted a few times. The repertoire was sequenced with immunoSEQ multiplex PCR; TCRdb's copy has only in-frame clones and lacks some. Here the sample spans about 190,000 clones, around 85% being singletons. The CDR3 is 15 residues long. Trimming removed 4 bases from V and 0 bases from J, with 11 bases in between. Germline V lookup: CDR1 SGHRS, CDR2 YFSETQ. The data were taken from a study of blood T cell repertoires in COVID-19. The clonotype comes from a man aged 50 to 60 who had recovered from COVID-19. The rearrangement uses TRBV5-1 and TRBJ1-3; D possibly corresponds to TRBD1 (6 bases). The material sequenced was peripheral blood. The CDR3 region has the DNA TGCGCCAGCAGCCTCACAGGGATCTCTGGAAACACCATATATTTT. The encoded protein is CASSLTGISGNTIYF.